What follows is one T cell receptor beta chain and its context. Sequencing was performed with immunoSEQ multiplex PCR; in TCRdb, only in-frame clones are kept and a portion is missing. Among some 140,000 clones listed, 90% to 96% were seen once. The sample is drawn from a study of T cell changes during pregnancy in multiple sclerosis. J gave up 5 bases and V 3 bases, and 6 bases lay outside the gene matches. This CDR3 region has 14 residues. Germline V gene data show CDR1 as SGDLS and CDR2 as YYNGEE. The sequences come from peripheral blood, collected after pregnancy. The V gene is TRBV9, the J gene TRBJ2-7; 9 bases agree with TRBD2. The receptor was isolated from a female donor with multiple sclerosis, enrolled in a pregnancy study. This chain's CDR3 is CASSGREGRHEQYF. CDR3 nucleotide sequence: TGTGCCAGCAGCGGGCGGGAGGGTCGGCACGAGCAGTACTTC.